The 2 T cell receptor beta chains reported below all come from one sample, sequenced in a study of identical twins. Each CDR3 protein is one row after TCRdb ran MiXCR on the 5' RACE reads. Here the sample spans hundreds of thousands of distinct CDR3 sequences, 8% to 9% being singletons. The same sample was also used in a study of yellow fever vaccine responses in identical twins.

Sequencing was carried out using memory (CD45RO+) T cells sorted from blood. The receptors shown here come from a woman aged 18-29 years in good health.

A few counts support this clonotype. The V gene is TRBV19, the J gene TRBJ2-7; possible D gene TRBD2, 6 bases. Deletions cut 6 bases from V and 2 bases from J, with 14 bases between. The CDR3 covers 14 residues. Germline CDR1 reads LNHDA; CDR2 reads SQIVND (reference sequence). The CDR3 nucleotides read TGTGCCAGTAGCTTGGTGGGAGGCCCCTACGAGCAGTACTTC. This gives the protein CASSLVGGPYEQYF. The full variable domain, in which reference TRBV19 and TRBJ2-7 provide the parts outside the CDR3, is DGGITQSPKYLFRKEGQNVTLSCEQNLNHDAMYWYRQDPGQGLRLIYYSQIVNDFQKGDIAEGYSVSREKKESFPLTVTSAQKNPTAFYLCASSLVGGPYEQYFGPGTRLTVT.

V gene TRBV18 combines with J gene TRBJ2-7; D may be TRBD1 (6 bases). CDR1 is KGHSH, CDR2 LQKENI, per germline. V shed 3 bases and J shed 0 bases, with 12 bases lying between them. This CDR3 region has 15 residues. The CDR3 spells CASSPPTGSSYEQYF. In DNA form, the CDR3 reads TGTGCCAGCTCACCCCCCACAGGGAGCTCCTACGAGCAGTACTTC.